The rows below give T cell receptor beta chains drawn from one sample of a study of shared clonotypes between healthy human individuals. Sequencing used immunoSEQ multiplex PCR; TCRdb keeps in-frame clones, though not all of them. Among 2 million to 2.5 million clones listed, approximately 94% were seen once. The sample consisted of naive CD8+ T cells from PBMCs. The origin of the receptors is a man younger than 30 in good health. Some clones in this sample may be carry-over from other donors' samples. Both conserved end residues are part of each CDR3. Each record gives: V gene, J gene, D gene, clone size, CDR3 protein, CDR3 DNA. A D gene is named only where the DNA matches it firmly. The size entry is marked missing in some rows and otherwise reads once, few, many or a size class.

TRBV7-9	TRBJ1-1	-	-	CASSRYRGEGTEAFF	TGTGCCAGCAGCCGGTATCGAGGGGAGGGCACTGAAGCTTTCTTT
TRBV28	TRBJ2-5	TRBD1	-	CASSNGQGWGTQYF	TGTGCCAGCAGCAATGGACAGGGTTGGGGGACCCAGTACTTC
TRBV29-1	TRBJ2-1	-	-	CSVDHRFYNEQFF	TGCAGCGTTGACCACAGGTTCTACAATGAGCAGTTCTTC
TRBV27	TRBJ2-5	-	-	CATHGDTQGRETQYF	TGTGCCACCCATGGGGACACACAGGGCCGAGAGACCCAGTACTTC
TRBV27	TRBJ2-7	TRBD1	-	CASRNLGTGFGEQYF	TGTGCCAGCCGAAACCTCGGGACAGGGTTCGGCGAGCAGTACTTC
TRBV28	TRBJ1-5	-	-	CASSLYGSNSNQPQHF	TGTGCCAGCAGTTTATACGGGAGCAATAGCAATCAGCCCCAGCATTTT
TRBV5-6	TRBJ2-3	TRBD2	-	CASSLPLAGADTQYF	TGTGCCAGCAGCCTACCCCTAGCGGGAGCAGATACGCAGTATTTT
TRBV6-1	TRBJ2-7	-	-	CASRVDSLYEQYF	TGTGCCAGCAGGGTGGACAGCCTTTACGAGCAGTACTTC
TRBV7-9	TRBJ2-7	TRBD1	once	CASSRDRDSYEQYF	TGTGCCAGCAGCCGGGACAGGGATTCCTACGAGCAGTACTTC
TRBV28	TRBJ2-7	-	-	CASSLSHREQSYEQYF	TGTGCCAGCAGTTTATCCCACAGGGAGCAGTCCTACGAGCAGTACTTC
TRBV14	TRBJ2-3	-	-	CASSQRPDTQYF	TGTGCCAGCAGCCAACGCCCGGATACGCAGTATTTT